The 21 T cell receptor beta chains reported below all come from one sample, sequenced in a study of post-analysis software for immune sequencing data. Study-wide results and caveats: In patients, about five TRBV segments were more frequent than in controls, with TRBV5-6, TRBV5-1 and TRBV20-1 among them.

Antigens for these TCRs are unknown. cDNA libraries of TCR beta carried unique molecular identifiers. TCRdb ran MiXCR on the PCR reads and lists one entry per CDR3 protein. The table records hundreds of thousands of distinct CDR3 sequences, roughly 45% of them present only once. Sequencing input: blood. All receptors come from a girl aged 5 to 17 with multiple sclerosis.

Comments on this clonotype: Mismatch with germline at one junction end may stem from a read error. This chain uses TRBV10-3 with TRBJ1-1; 8 nucleotides align to TRBD1. CDR1 and CDR2 from the germline V gene are ENHRY and SYGVKD. The CDR3 runs 14 residues. CDR3 protein: CVIRAGTGDNEAFF. As DNA, the CDR3 is TGTGTCATCAGGGCCGGGACAGGTGATAATGAAGCTTTCTTT.

Only a few counts were recorded for this clonotype. The V gene is TRBV4-1, the J gene TRBJ2-5; D may correspond to TRBD1 or TRBD2 (5 bases each). Germline loops: CDR1 MGHRA, CDR2 YSYEKL. The length of the CDR3 is 16 residues. Deletions cut 4 bases from V and 4 bases from J, with 19 bases between. The DNA for the CDR3 is TGCGCCAGCAGCCCTCGAGAGGGGCCCAAGGGAGAGACCCAGTACTTC. It codes for CASSPREGPKGETQYF.

The V and J genes are TRBV29-1 and TRBJ2-5, with D unclear. The better agreement between TRBJ2-7 and the DNA end casts doubt on the J call. Germline-derived CDR1 and CDR2 are SQVTM and ANQGSEA. The CDR3 has 11 amino acids. The CDR3, as DNA: TGCAGCGTTTCGGAGTTTTACGAGCAGTACTTC. Protein product: CSVSEFYEQYF.

The genes are TRBV29-1 and TRBJ2-1; D remains ambiguous. The CDR3 has 12 amino acids. Trimming shortened V by 7 bases and J by 5 bases, and 12 bases separated the two germline ends. CDR1 SQVTM and CDR2 ANQGSEA come from the germline V gene. The CDR3 sequence is CSAGIPDNEQFF. CDR3 DNA sequence: TGCAGCGCTGGGATTCCTGACAATGAGCAGTTCTTC.

This clonotype appeared a few times. This rearrangement joins TRBV12-3 or TRBV12-4 to TRBJ2-7; 8 nucleotides align to TRBD1. Trimming removed 6 bases from V and 3 bases from J; junction bases left unmatched: 10. The CDR3 is 15 amino acids. The CDR3 DNA follows: TGTGCCAGCAGCAGCGCCTCAGGGGGCAACTACGAGCAGTACTTC. Its protein is CASSSASGGNYEQYF.

In the case of this clonotype: Mismatch with germline at one junction end may stem from a read error. The genes are TRBV7-7 and TRBJ2-7; the D gene could be TRBD1 or TRBD2 (5 bases each). Per germline, CDR1 SSHAT and CDR2 FNYEAQ (reference sequence). The CDR3 contains 12 residues. CDR3 loop: CASSSRDGEQYF. Written as DNA, the CDR3 is TGTGCTAGCAGCTCCAGGGACGGCGAGCAGTACTTC.

V usage is TRBV19 and J usage is TRBJ2-3; 12 bases agree with TRBD2. Germline V CDR1 and CDR2: LNHDA, SQIVND (reference sequence). The CDR3 runs 17 residues. V gave up 3 bases and J gave up 4 bases; unmatched junction bases: 8. The CDR3 region is CASSIRLTSGRPDTQYF. The CDR3 DNA is TGTGCCAGTAGTATCCGCCTAACTAGCGGGAGGCCAGATACGCAGTATTTT.

The rearrangement links TRBV7-2 to TRBJ2-5; D gene uncertain. The germline V gene has CDR1 SGHTA and CDR2 FQGNSA. CDR3 length: 13 amino acids. The V end was cut by 5 bases, the J end by 0 bases, with 7 bases between. The CDR3 region has the DNA TGTGCCAGCAGCGCCGGATACCAAGAGACCCAGTACTTC. This translates into CASSAGYQETQYF.

The chain carries TRBV12-5 and TRBJ1-4, with unresolved D. V lost 0 bases and J 0 bases, leaving 11 bases between the germline ends. The germline CDR1 and CDR2 sequences are LGHNT and FRNRAP. This CDR3 spans 17 amino acids. Written as DNA, the CDR3 is TGTGCTAGTGGTTTGGTTCGGTCCCAGGCAACTAATGAAAAACTGTTTTTT. This translates into CASGLVRSQATNEKLFF.

In this sample, this clonotype turned up a few times. The chain carries TRBV5-5 and TRBJ2-5; D is unresolved. Trimming shortened V by 0 bases and J by 11 bases, and 14 bases separated the two germline ends. CDR1 is SGHKS and CDR2 is YYEKEE in the germline V gene (reference sequence). CDR3 size: 13 residues. The CDR3 loop reads CASSLEVPSEQYF. CDR3 nucleotide sequence: TGTGCCAGCAGCTTGGAGGTTCCATCGGAGCAGTACTTC.

The J gene is TRBJ1-2, the V gene TRBV5-1; D is perhaps TRBD1 (5 bases). CDR1 and CDR2 (germline): SGHRS, YFSETQ. The CDR3 extends over 15 amino acids. V lost 0 bases to trimming and J lost 4 bases, with 13 bases between them. The CDR3 protein is CASSLDAGQIYGYTF. The CDR3 DNA is TGCGCCAGCAGCTTGGATGCTGGACAAATCTATGGCTACACCTTC.

V usage is TRBV2 and J usage is TRBJ2-7, with TRBD1 matching over 8 bases. From germline, CDR1 is SNHLY and CDR2 FYNNEI. The junction had 14 bases not matched to a gene; V was cut back by 4 bases and J by 9 bases. The CDR3 spans 15 residues. The CDR3 sequence: CASSVRDRGPYLQYF. The CDR3 DNA follows: TGTGCCAGCAGTGTAAGAGACAGGGGACCATACCTGCAGTACTTC. Filled out from reference TRBV2 and TRBJ2-7, the complete variable domain reads EPEVTQTPSHQVTQMGQEVILRCVPISNHLYFYWYRQILGQKVEFLVSFYNNEISEKSEIFDDQFSVERPDGSNFTLKIRSTKLEDSAMYFCASSVRDRGPYLQYFGPGTRLTVT.

This chain links TRBV29-1 with TRBJ2-1; a possible D gene is TRBD2 (6 bases). CDR3 length equals 13 residues. V was trimmed by 6 bases and J by 3 bases, leaving 12 bases between them. Germline CDR1 and CDR2: SQVTM and ANQGSEA. CDR3 sequence reads: CSVKGGIYNEQFF. CDR3 DNA sequence: TGCAGCGTAAAGGGCGGGATCTACAATGAGCAGTTCTTC.

J is TRBJ1-1 and V is TRBV2; possible D gene TRBD1, 5 bases. Trimming pared 6 bases from V and 4 bases from J, leaving 12 bases between. Germline loops: CDR1 SNHLY, CDR2 FYNNEI. This CDR3 contains 13 residues. CDR3 residues: CASRVQGITEAFF. CDR3 DNA sequence: TGTGCCAGCAGAGTCCAGGGCATCACTGAAGCTTTCTTT.

In this sample, this clonotype turned up a few times. The rearrangement uses TRBV12-3 or TRBV12-4 and TRBJ1-6; 7 bases agree with TRBD1. Trimming removed 5 bases from V and 6 bases from J; junction bases left unmatched: 4. This CDR3 is built from 14 residues. For the CDR3, the DNA is TGTGCCAGCAGTCCCCGACAGGGTAATTCACCCCTCCACTTT. Translating it yields CASSPRQGNSPLHF.

The DNA for the CDR3 is TGTGCCAGCAGCTTAAGTCCACTAGGTCCCAAACAGGGGTCTTCCTACAATGAGCAGTTCTTC. Amino acid sequence: CASSLSPLGPKQGSSYNEQFF. The rearrangement joins TRBV13 to TRBJ2-1, with 7 bases aligning to TRBD1. With V trimmed by 2 bases and J by 1 base, 20 bases remained unmatched. Germline V gene lookup returns CDR1 PRHDT and CDR2 FYEKMQ (reference sequence). This CDR3 has 21 amino acids.

This clonotype has just a few counts. This chain joins TRBV20-1 and TRBJ1-2, with D unclear. V shed 4 bases and J shed 3 bases, with 18 bases lying between them. CDR1 and CDR2 from the germline V gene are DFQATT and SNEGSKA (reference sequence). This CDR3 has 15 residues. The CDR3 sequence: CSAITDSSGYYGYTF. Here the CDR3 DNA reads TGCAGTGCTATCACCGACTCCTCGGGCTACTATGGCTACACCTTC.

This clonotype was picked up a small number of times. The chain combines TRBV7-2 with TRBJ1-2, with 7 bases identical to TRBD1. J was trimmed by 10 bases and V by 5 bases; bases with no gene match: 16. The CDR3 totals 15 residues. Per the germline V gene, CDR1 is SGHTA and CDR2 is FQGNSA. The CDR3 region has the DNA TGTGCCAGCAGCCCTAGACAGGGCGCCAAATTATTCTACACCTTC. The encoded protein is CASSPRQGAKLFYTF.

Ten or more counts support this clonotype. In nucleotides, the CDR3 is TGTGCCAGCAGCTCCATCGGGTCCCTCGGAGAGACCCAGTACTTC. Amino acid sequence: CASSSIGSLGETQYF. This chain uses TRBV7-8 with TRBJ2-5; D is uncertain. The V end lost 4 bases, the J end lost 4 bases, and 16 bases lay between the germline ends. The germline V gene has CDR1 SGHVS and CDR2 FQNEAQ. The CDR3 runs to 15 residues. Full variable domain (missing parts from reference TRBV7-8 and TRBJ2-5): GAGVSQSPRYKVAKRGQDVALRCDPISGHVSLFWYQQALGQGPEFLTYFQNEAQLDKSGLPSDRFFAERPEGSVSTLKIQRTQQEDSAVYLCASSSIGSLGETQYFGPGTRLLVL.

This clonotype was counted ten times or more. CDR3 in amino acids: CSVATGEVDTQYF. DNA for the CDR3: TGCAGCGTCGCGACAGGGGAGGTAGATACGCAGTATTTT. V and J are TRBV29-1 and TRBJ2-3, with TRBD1 matching over 8 bases. Germline V gene lookup returns CDR1 SQVTM and CDR2 ANQGSEA. Trimming cost V 6 bases and J 5 bases; bases outside gene matches: 7. This CDR3 comprises 13 residues.

J is TRBJ1-2 and V is TRBV7-2; the match to TRBD1 covers 8 bases. CDR1 and CDR2 (germline): SGHTA, FQGNSA. V gave up 5 bases and J gave up 12 bases; unmatched junction bases: 5. The CDR3 runs to 11 residues. CDR3 protein: CASSPLTGDTF. The CDR3 DNA reads as TGTGCCAGCAGCCCTTTGACAGGGGACACCTTC.